Following are 23 T cell receptor beta chains from one sample sequenced in a study of shared clonotypes between healthy human individuals. Data came from immunoSEQ multiplex PCR; TCRdb stores just in-frame clones and leaves some out. The table lists a few million clones, around nine tenths of them singletons. Sequencing was performed on naive CD4+ T cells sorted from blood. Documented subset: CD45RA+ positively selected. The receptors originated from a man between 18 and 35 years old in good health.

V and J are TRBV7-2 and TRBJ2-7; D is possibly TRBD2 (6 bases). The CDR3 consists of 15 residues. Looked up from germline, CDR1 is SGHTA and CDR2 is FQGNSA. Trimming shortened V by 1 base and J by 2 bases, and 12 bases separated the two germline ends. CDR3 in amino acids: CASSLGTTSPYEQYF. Written as DNA, the CDR3 is TGTGCCAGCAGCTTAGGGACTACCTCCCCCTACGAGCAGTACTTC.

The chain recombines TRBV10-3 with TRBJ1-3, with a possible D match to TRBD1 (6 bases). This CDR3 contains 16 residues. Germline V gives CDR1 ENHRY, CDR2 SYGVKD. The ends were cut back, 3 bases at V and 1 base at J, with 13 bases in the middle. The CDR3 here is CAISDPQGPSGNTIYF. In nucleotides, the CDR3 is TGTGCCATCAGTGATCCGCAGGGGCCGTCTGGAAACACCATATATTTT.

The chain links TRBV18 to TRBJ2-4; 13 bases agree with TRBD2. Germline trimming cut 6 bases from V and 2 bases from J; bases unmatched to any gene: 7. CDR1 and CDR2 from the germline V gene are KGHSH and LQKENI. The CDR3 consists of 17 residues. The CDR3 DNA is TGTGCCAGCTCGCCCGGGACTAGCGGGGATACCAAAAACATTCAGTACTTC. It codes for CASSPGTSGDTKNIQYF.

For the CDR3, the DNA is TGCGCCAGCAGCCCAGGGACAGAACCCCGGGGGGAGCTGTTTTTT. Protein product: CASSPGTEPRGELFF. The rearrangement uses TRBV5-1 and TRBJ2-2, with 7 nucleotides matching TRBD1. J lost 8 bases, V lost 4 bases, and 11 bases had no gene match. CDR1 SGHRS and CDR2 YFSETQ come from the germline V gene. This CDR3 spans 15 amino acids.

This rearrangement joins TRBV18 to TRBJ2-6; either TRBD1 or TRBD2 may supply D (6 bases each). This CDR3 has 15 amino acids. Germline loops: CDR1 KGHSH, CDR2 LQKENI. The V end was cut by 4 bases, the J end by 0 bases, with 7 bases between. The CDR3 DNA follows: TGTGCCAGCTCACGGGGGGCCTCTGGGGCCAACGTCCTGACTTTC. Translating it yields CASSRGASGANVLTF.

This clone was seen more than once but under ten times. CDR3 in amino acids: CAWSVGVMGNQPQHF. Written as DNA, the CDR3 is TGTGCCTGGAGTGTAGGCGTTATGGGCAATCAGCCCCAGCATTTT. The V call is TRBV30, the J call TRBJ1-5; D is unclear. The CDR3 has 15 amino acids. Germline V CDR1 and CDR2: GTSNPN, SVGIG (reference sequence). Trimming removed 0 bases from V and 2 bases from J, with 11 bases in between. Variable domain in full (rest from reference TRBV30 and TRBJ1-5): SQTIHQWPATLVQPVGSPLSLECTVEGTSNPNLYWYRQAAGRGLQLLFYSVGIGQISSEVPQNLSASRPQDRQFILSSKKLLLSDSGFYLCAWSVGVMGNQPQHFGDGTRLSIL.

Note on this clone: The same CDR3 can be traced to other DNA sequences in this sample. The CDR3 DNA reads as TGTGCCAGCTCACCACCCGGGGCCGGGGCCAACGTCCTGACTTTC. Protein product: CASSPPGAGANVLTF. The chain is built from TRBV18 and TRBJ2-6; TRBD1 or TRBD2 may be the D gene (5 bases each). In germline, CDR1 is KGHSH, CDR2 LQKENI. The CDR3 spans 15 residues. The V gene lost 0 bases and the J gene lost 4 bases, with 7 bases spanning the gap.

As for this clone: One end of the junction is discordant with germline, which a read error may explain. The chain combines TRBV5-4 with TRBJ1-5, with 8 bases aligning to TRBD1. Germline CDR1 is SGHNT and CDR2 is YYREEE (reference sequence). The CDR3 consists of 15 residues. CDR3 sequence: CASSTGGESNRPQHF. The CDR3 coding sequence is TGTGCCAGCAGTACAGGGGGGGAAAGCAATCGGCCCCAGCATTTT.

The chain is built from TRBV18 and TRBJ1-5; D gene ambiguous. V was clipped by 6 bases and J by 2 bases, with 14 bases between them. Germline V gives CDR1 KGHSH, CDR2 LQKENI. This CDR3 is 15 amino acids long. The CDR3 spells CASSLEAGGNQPQHF. Here the CDR3 DNA reads TGTGCCAGCTCCCTCGAGGCCGGGGGCAATCAGCCCCAGCATTTT. The variable domain in full, with the rest retrieved from reference TRBV18 and TRBJ1-5, is NAGVMQNPRHLVRRRGQEARLRCSPMKGHSHVYWYRQLPEEGLKFMVYLQKENIIDESGMPKERFSAEFPKEGPSILRIQQVVRGDSAAYFCASSLEAGGNQPQHFGDGTRLSIL.

The chain links TRBV4-1 to TRBJ1-5, with D hard to call. V lost 4 bases and J lost 1, with 11 bases in between. The length of the CDR3 is 15 residues. Germline V CDR1 and CDR2: MGHRA, YSYEKL. The CDR3 here is CASSPYFDSNQPQHF. CDR3 in DNA: TGCGCCAGCAGCCCCTACTTCGACAGCAATCAGCCCCAGCATTTT.

The rearrangement uses TRBV2 and TRBJ2-2; 7 bases are a match to TRBD1. Germline CDR1 SNHLY, CDR2 FYNNEI. This CDR3 is 14 amino acids long. With 8 bases clipped from V and 4 bases from J, the junction kept 7 bases outside the gene matches. The CDR3 DNA sequence: TGTGCCAGCCGACCGACAGGGTCCACCGGGGAGCTGTTTTTT. Residues: CASRPTGSTGELFF.

The gene calls are TRBV10-3 and TRBJ1-2; D not certain. This CDR3 spans 15 amino acids. Germline CDR1 is ENHRY and CDR2 is SYGVKD. The V end was cut by 4 bases, the J end by 6 bases, with 18 bases between. The CDR3 protein is CAISGQSLGLNGYTF. The DNA of the CDR3 is TGTGCCATCAGTGGCCAGTCGTTAGGGTTAAATGGCTACACCTTC.

Turning to this clone: This same CDR3 is encoded by further DNA sequences in the sample. V is TRBV5-1 and J is TRBJ2-3, with D perhaps matching TRBD2 (6 bases). The CDR3 is 13 residues long. Germline V CDR1 and CDR2: SGHRS, YFSETQ. The V gene lost 4 bases and the J gene lost 1 base, with 7 bases spanning the gap. CDR3 amino acids: CASSGGGTDTQYF. The CDR3 DNA sequence: TGCGCCAGCAGCGGAGGGGGCACAGATACGCAGTATTTT.

The chain combines TRBV6-5 with TRBJ1-4; 10 nucleotides match TRBD1. CDR1 is MNHEY and CDR2 is SVGAGI in the germline V gene. This CDR3 comprises 14 residues. Germline trimming cut 6 bases from V and 7 bases from J; bases unmatched to any gene: 5. The CDR3 DNA reads TGTGCCAGCAGGTCCGGGACAGGGGCTGAAAAACTGTTTTTT. Translating it yields CASRSGTGAEKLFF.

The chain links TRBV6-5 to TRBJ1-1, with D maybe TRBD1 (5 bases). The V end was cut by 5 bases, the J end by 1 base, with 11 bases between. Germline V lookup: CDR1 MNHEY, CDR2 SVGAGI. The CDR3 is 14 amino acids. CDR3 loop: CASSTGTENTEAFF. The CDR3 bases are TGTGCCAGCAGTACCGGGACGGAGAACACTGAAGCTTTCTTT.

The genes are TRBV25-1 and TRBJ2-7; D ambiguous. From germline, CDR1 is MGHDK and CDR2 SYGVNS. The CDR3 is 14 residues long. Trimming removed 2 bases at V and 3 bases at J, with 11 bases between. CDR3 bases: TGTGCCAGCAGTGAAGGCCAACCGGGCTACGAGCAGTACTTC. Its protein product is CASSEGQPGYEQYF.

This clone was seen just once. The chain links TRBV5-1 to TRBJ2-3; D is unclear. V lost 9 bases and J 0 bases, leaving 11 bases between the germline ends. The CDR3 consists of 13 residues. The germline CDR1 and CDR2 sequences are SGHRS and YFSETQ. This chain's CDR3 is CATTLISTDTQYF. As DNA, the CDR3 is TGCGCCACCACCCTTATTAGCACAGATACGCAGTATTTT.

V and J are TRBV4-3 and TRBJ2-2; D may be TRBD1 (7 bases). Germline CDR1 is LGHNA and CDR2 is YSLEER. The V gene lost 0 bases and the J gene lost 3 bases, with 20 bases spanning the gap. CDR3 size: 19 residues. This CDR3 is CASSQDHAGGSIDTGELFF. CDR3 DNA sequence: TGCGCCAGCAGCCAAGATCACGCAGGGGGGAGTATCGACACCGGGGAGCTGTTTTTT.

The chain recombines TRBV5-6 with TRBJ1-5; the D gene is possibly TRBD1 (5 bases). Per the germline V gene, CDR1 is SGHDT and CDR2 is YYEEEE. The CDR3 has 16 residues. The ends were cut back, 1 base at V and 3 bases at J, with 14 bases in the middle. As DNA, the CDR3 is TGTGCCAGCAGCTTGTCGGGGGTGGGTGACAATCAGCCCCAGCATTTT. Residues: CASSLSGVGDNQPQHF.

The chain uses TRBV6-6 and TRBJ2-7, with D perhaps matching TRBD2 (6 bases). The CDR3 is made up of 14 amino acids. V dropped 7 bases and J dropped 3 bases, with 16 bases sitting between them. Germline V gives CDR1 MNHNY, CDR2 SVGAGI (reference sequence). The CDR3 loop is CASTPGGIHYEQYF. The CDR3, as DNA: TGTGCCAGCACCCCAGGAGGGATACACTACGAGCAGTACTTC.

Here the CDR3 reads CASARTSGRAVQNEQFF. The CDR3 coding sequence is TGTGCCAGCGCTCGGACTAGCGGGAGGGCGGTACAAAATGAGCAGTTCTTC. The V and J genes are TRBV5-4 and TRBJ2-1, with 15 positions matching TRBD2. Germline CDR1 reads SGHNT; CDR2 reads YYREEE (reference sequence). There are 17 residues in the CDR3. V gave up 7 bases and J gave up 7 bases; unmatched junction bases: 12.

This clone was seen only once. The rearrangement links TRBV25-1 to TRBJ2-1, with TRBD2 matching over 8 bases. Germline V CDR1 and CDR2: MGHDK, SYGVNS. The junction had 11 bases not matched to a gene; V was cut back by 3 bases and J by 4 bases. The length of the CDR3 is 17 residues. The CDR3 loop is CASSERGSGGIYNEQFF. In DNA form, the CDR3 reads TGTGCCAGCAGTGAGCGTGGAAGCGGGGGAATTTACAATGAGCAGTTCTTC.

The rearrangement joins TRBV13 to TRBJ2-3; 11 positions agree with TRBD2. CDR3 length equals 16 residues. V shed 5 bases, J shed 6 bases, and the junction held 10 bases outside the gene matches. Germline CDR1 PRHDT, CDR2 FYEKMQ (reference sequence). This chain's CDR3 is CASSPPGWTSGDTQYF. CDR3 DNA sequence: TGTGCCAGCAGCCCCCCCGGGTGGACTAGCGGGGATACGCAGTATTTT.